Listed below are T cell receptor beta chains from one sample, sequenced in a study of cytomegalovirus exposure and HLA in healthy donors. Measured with immunoSEQ multiplex PCR; TCRdb has only the in-frame clones, and not every one. The sample lists about 160,000 clones, around 85% seen once, with 1% in the top ten. The source material was PBMCs. The receptor set was obtained from a boy between 2 and 15 years old in good health and CMV-seronegative. Each CDR3 is given with its conserved first and last residue. Fields, in order: J gene, D gene, clone size, V gene, CDR3 DNA, CDR3 protein. The D gene is left open where the match is weak. The size entry is marked missing in some rows and otherwise reads once, few, many or a size class.

>TRBJ2-3|NA|once|TRBV29-1
TGCAGCGTTTCCCTAAGCACAGATACGCAGTATTTT
CSVSLSTDTQYF
>TRBJ2-3|TRBD1|NA|TRBV27
TGTGCCAGCAGTTTATCGCAGTTCCAGGGGGCCCAGTATTTT
CASSLSQFQGAQYF
>TRBJ1-1|TRBD1|NA|TRBV7-2
TGTGCCAGCAGCCGACCGGACAGGGTGAGGACTGAAGCTTTCTTT
CASSRPDRVRTEAFF
>TRBJ2-1|TRBD2|NA|TRBV6-1
TGTGCCAGCAGTCTGACTAGCCCCTATAATGAGCAGTTCTTC
CASSLTSPYNEQFF
>TRBJ2-7|TRBD1|NA|TRBV6-5
TGTGCCAGCAGTTACAAGGGACAGGGAAGCTACGAGCAGTACTTC
CASSYKGQGSYEQYF
>TRBJ2-3|NA|NA|TRBV21-1
TGTGCCAGCAGCAAAAGACGGGGGGGCCCAGATACGCAGTATTTT
CASSKRRGGPDTQYF
>TRBJ2-5|TRBD2|once|TRBV7-3
TGTGCCAGCAGCTTAAGCCCCGGACTAGCGGCAGACTTC
CASSLSPGLAADF
>TRBJ2-1|TRBD1|NA|TRBV28
TGTGCCAGCAGTAGACTACAGGGGGCCACCTACAATGAGCAGTTCTTC
CASSRLQGATYNEQFF
>TRBJ2-7|NA|NA|TRBV7-9
TGTGCCAGCAGCCCCAGGGGAAGCTCCTACGAGCAGTACTTC
CASSPRGSSYEQYF
>TRBJ2-7|TRBD2|NA|TRBV28
TGTGCCAGCAGTCTAGCGGGAGGCGTCTACGAGCAGTACTTC
CASSLAGGVYEQYF
>TRBJ1-1|TRBD1|NA|TRBV2
TGTGCCAGCAGTCTAAGACAGGGGGTTCGCACTGAAGCTTTCTTT
CASSLRQGVRTEAFF
>TRBJ2-2|TRBD1|once|TRBV27
TGTGCCAGCAGTTTCTGGCAGGGGGCAATCGCCGGGGAGCTGTTTTTT
CASSFWQGAIAGELFF
>TRBJ2-5|NA|NA|TRBV28
TGTGCCAGCAGTCCCCTCGAGGGTGCGGAGACCCAGTACTTC
CASSPLEGAETQYF
>TRBJ1-1|TRBD1|NA|TRBV19
TGTGCCAGTAGTGAACCCAGGGGGGACACTGAAGCTTTCTTT
CASSEPRGDTEAFF
>TRBJ2-2|TRBD1|NA|TRBV11-2
TGTGCCAGCAGCTTCGGGACAGGGGGCACCGGGGAGCTGTTTTTT
CASSFGTGGTGELFF
>TRBJ1-3|NA|NA|TRBV27
TGTGCCAGCAGTTCCGCCGGGACACCGAGCTCTGGAAACACCATATATTTT
CASSSAGTPSSGNTIYF
>TRBJ2-7|NA|NA|TRBV27
TGTGCCAGCTCTTGGGGGGATGGGAACGAGCAGTACTTC
CASSWGDGNEQYF
>TRBJ1-1|TRBD1|once|TRBV29-1
TGCAGCGGGACCGGGACAGGGGGCGTGAACACTGAAGCTTTCTTT
CSGTGTGGVNTEAFF
>TRBJ2-5|NA|NA|TRBV5-6
TGTGCCAGCAGCCCAGTTATTCAAGAGACCCAGTACTTC
CASSPVIQETQYF
>TRBJ2-1|NA|NA|TRBV9
TGTGCCAGCAGCGTCCCCGACAGGGGAGGGGATGAGCAGTTCTTC
CASSVPDRGGDEQFF
>TRBJ2-7|TRBD2|NA|TRBV28
TGTGCCAGCAGTTTCGGGGGGGACTTCACCTACGAGCAGTACTTC
CASSFGGDFTYEQYF
>TRBJ1-2|NA|NA|TRBV5-6
TGTGCCAGCAGCTTGTTCTTGGCATCGTCGGGAGACGTCTATGGCTACACCTTC
CASSLFLASSGDVYGYTF
>TRBJ1-4|NA|NA|TRBV5-4
TGTGCCAGCAGCCTAATAGGGGGGGGCCCTAATGAAAAACTGTTTTTT
CASSLIGGGPNEKLFF
>TRBJ1-4|TRBD1|once|TRBV30
TGTGCCTGGAGTGTACGTTACAGGGGTTGGGAAAAACTGTTTTTT
CAWSVRYRGWEKLFF
>TRBJ2-3|NA|NA|TRBV28
TGTGCCAGCAGTCGCCGACTACGAGATACGCAGTATTTT
CASSRRLRDTQYF
>TRBJ2-1|TRBD1|NA|TRBV19
TGTGCCAGTAGTATATGGCCGGACAGGGACTCCTACAATGAGCAGTTCTTC
CASSIWPDRDSYNEQFF
>TRBJ2-6|NA|NA|TRBV4-2
TGTGCCAGCAGCCAAGACAACTCTGGGGCCAACGTCCTGACTTTC
CASSQDNSGANVLTF
>TRBJ2-5|TRBD2|NA|TRBV15
TGTGCCACCAGCACCAGACTAGCGGGAGGGCAAGAGACCCAGTACTTC
CATSTRLAGGQETQYF
>TRBJ2-5|NA|NA|TRBV29-1
TGCAGCGTTGAAGATTTCGGACTTCACCAAGAGACCCAGTACTTC
CSVEDFGLHQETQYF
>TRBJ1-5|NA|NA|TRBV4-1
TGCGCCAGCAGCCAAGAACAGGGTCAGCCCCAGCATTTT
CASSQEQGQPQHF
>TRBJ2-5|NA|NA|TRBV27
TGTGCCAGCAGTTTACTATCCGGGAGACGTCTCGGAGAGACCCAGTACTTC
CASSLLSGRRLGETQYF
>TRBJ2-3|NA|NA|TRBV21-1
TGTGCCAGCAGCAAATTAGTCGACGGGAGGGCCCATGATACGCAGTATTTT
CASSKLVDGRAHDTQYF
>TRBJ1-5|NA|NA|TRBV5-5
TGTGCCAGCAGCTTGTTTCAGGGCAATCAGCCCCAGCATTTT
CASSLFQGNQPQHF
>TRBJ2-2|NA|once|TRBV5-1
TGCGCCAGCAGCTTGGGGTTAGCAACGAACACCGGGGAGCTGTTTTTT
CASSLGLATNTGELFF
>TRBJ1-2|NA|NA|TRBV7-2
TGTGCCAGCAGCCGAGGCTTAGCTGGGACAAGAAATTACTATGGCTACACCTTC
CASSRGLAGTRNYYGYTF
>TRBJ2-3|NA|NA|TRBV11-1
TGTGCCAGCAGCTTAGGGGCTTGGGAGTCGGATACGCAGTATTTT
CASSLGAWESDTQYF
>TRBJ1-1|TRBD1|NA|TRBV5-5
TGTGCCAGCAGCAAAAGGACAGGGGGCGTTTACACTGAAGCTTTCTTT
CASSKRTGGVYTEAFF
>TRBJ2-3|NA|NA|TRBV7-2
TGTGCCAGCAGCTCCGAGTGGAGAGATACGCAGTATTTT
CASSSEWRDTQYF
>TRBJ2-1|NA|NA|TRBV30
TGTGCCTGGAGTGTACGTCTAGCTCCCTCCTACAATGAGCAGTTCTTC
CAWSVRLAPSYNEQFF
>TRBJ1-1|NA|NA|TRBV6-6
TGTGCCAGCAGTTACCCGGGGACAATTCAAACTGAAGCTTTCTTT
CASSYPGTIQTEAFF
>TRBJ1-5|NA|NA|TRBV30
TGTGCCTGGAGGGGGCCCAATAGCAATCAGCCCCAGCATTTT
CAWRGPNSNQPQHF
>TRBJ2-2|NA|NA|TRBV28
TGTGCCAGCAGTTTGCTTTCAGGGGGGGAGCTGTTTTTT
CASSLLSGGELFF
>TRBJ2-5|NA|NA|TRBV25-1
TGTGCCAGCAGTGAATATTTCGGGCAAGAGACCCAGTACTTC
CASSEYFGQETQYF
>TRBJ2-3|TRBD1|NA|TRBV5-4
TGTGCCAGCAGCTCTCCCGACAGGGGCTTATCAGATACGCAGTATTTT
CASSSPDRGLSDTQYF
>TRBJ1-1|TRBD1|once|TRBV10-1
TGCGCCAGCAGTGAGATACAGGGGACTGAAGCTTTCTTT
CASSEIQGTEAFF
>TRBJ1-3|TRBD1|NA|TRBV11-2
TGTGCCAGCAGCTCTCTCAAACGGGACAGTTCTGGAAACACCATATATTTT
CASSSLKRDSSGNTIYF
>TRBJ1-2|TRBD1|NA|TRBV29-1
TGCAGCGTTGGACAGGGAAAAACGTATGGCTACACCTTC
CSVGQGKTYGYTF
>TRBJ2-5|TRBD2|NA|TRBV4-1
TGCGCCAGCAGTATACTAAGGACTAGCGGGCAAGAGACCCAGTACTTC
CASSILRTSGQETQYF
>TRBJ2-1|NA|NA|TRBV9
TGTGCCAGCAGCCCACGAGATTACAATGAGCAGTTCTTC
CASSPRDYNEQFF
>TRBJ1-6|NA|NA|TRBV5-4
TGTGCCAGCAGCTTCTATTACCAGGGGATGGATTCACCCCTCCACTTT
CASSFYYQGMDSPLHF
>TRBJ1-2|NA|few|TRBV10-2
TGCGCCAGTACCCAGGGGCCCTACAGGGTATTGGGCGGCTACACCTTC
CASTQGPYRVLGGYTF
>TRBJ1-5|NA|NA|TRBV27
TGTGCCAGCAGTTTAATGGCAGGGGTAGGTCAGCCCCAGCATTTT
CASSLMAGVGQPQHF
>TRBJ2-1|NA|NA|TRBV30
TGTGCCTGGGGACAGAGCGGCGAGCAGTTCTTC
CAWGQSGEQFF
>TRBJ2-1|NA|NA|TRBV25-1
TGTGCCAGCAGTGAATGGGCCAATGAGCAGTTCTTC
CASSEWANEQFF
>TRBJ1-2|NA|NA|TRBV29-1
TGCAGCGTTGAAGATCGGCGGGGCTACACCTTC
CSVEDRRGYTF
>TRBJ1-3|TRBD1|NA|TRBV7-9
TGTGCCAGCAGCGTAGGGGATCAACGACAGGGAGGAAACACCATATATTTT
CASSVGDQRQGGNTIYF
>TRBJ2-5|NA|NA|TRBV5-4
TGTGCCAGCAGCTTCGGCTCGGGAGAGACCCAGTACTTC
CASSFGSGETQYF
>TRBJ1-2|TRBD1|NA|TRBV30
TGTGCCTGGAGTACCCGACAGGGAAGGTATGGCTACACCTTC
CAWSTRQGRYGYTF